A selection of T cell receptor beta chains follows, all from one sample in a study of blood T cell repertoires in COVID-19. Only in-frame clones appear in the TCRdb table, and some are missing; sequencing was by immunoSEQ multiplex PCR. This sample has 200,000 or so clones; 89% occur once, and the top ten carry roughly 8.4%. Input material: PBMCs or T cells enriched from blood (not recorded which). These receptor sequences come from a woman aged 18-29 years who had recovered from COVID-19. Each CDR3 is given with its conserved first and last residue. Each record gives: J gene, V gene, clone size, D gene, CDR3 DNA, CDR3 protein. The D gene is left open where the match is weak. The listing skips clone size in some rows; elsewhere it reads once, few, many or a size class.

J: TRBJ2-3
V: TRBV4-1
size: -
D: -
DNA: TGCGCCAGCAGCCGGACCGGGACTAGCACAGATACGCAGTATTTT
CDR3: CASSRTGTSTDTQYF

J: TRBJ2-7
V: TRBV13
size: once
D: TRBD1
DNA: TGTGCCAGCAGCGCACAGGGGGCCCTCTACGAGCAGTACTTC
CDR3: CASSAQGALYEQYF

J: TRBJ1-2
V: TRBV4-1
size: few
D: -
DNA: TGCGCCAGCAGCCAGGGGAGGGGACGGACCAACTATGGCTACACCTTC
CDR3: CASSQGRGRTNYGYTF

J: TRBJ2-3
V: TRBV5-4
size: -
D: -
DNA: TGTGCCAGCAGCTTCGGGGGAGTCGGGTCGGGTCGGGATACGCAGTATTTT
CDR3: CASSFGGVGSGRDTQYF

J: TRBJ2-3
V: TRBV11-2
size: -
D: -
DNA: TGTGCCAGCAGCCCCTGGTCAGGTGAAGATACGCAGTATTTT
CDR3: CASSPWSGEDTQYF

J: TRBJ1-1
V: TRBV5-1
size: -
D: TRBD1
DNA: TGCGCCAGCAACAAAGACAGGGAAGGGACTGAAGCTTTCTTT
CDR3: CASNKDREGTEAFF

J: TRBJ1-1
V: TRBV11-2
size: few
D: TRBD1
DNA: TGTGCCAGCAGCCTCACAGGGGGGAGGACTGAAGCTTTCTTT
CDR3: CASSLTGGRTEAFF

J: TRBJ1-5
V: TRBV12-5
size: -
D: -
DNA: TGTGCTAGTGGTTTGCAGGGCAATCAGCCCCAGCATTTT
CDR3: CASGLQGNQPQHF

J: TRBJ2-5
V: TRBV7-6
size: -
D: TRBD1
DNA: TGTGCCAGCAGCGGGTGGGACAGACTTCAAGAGACCCAGTACTTC
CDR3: CASSGWDRLQETQYF

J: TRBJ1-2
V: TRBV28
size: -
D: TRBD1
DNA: TGTGCCAGCAGTTCTATCGGAACCCAGGGGGCAGGCTATGGCTACACCTTC
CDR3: CASSSIGTQGAGYGYTF

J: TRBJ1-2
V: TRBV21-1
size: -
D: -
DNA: TGTGCCAGCAGCAAAGTGGCGGGCAGCCACCACTACTATGGCTACACCTTC
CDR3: CASSKVAGSHHYYGYTF

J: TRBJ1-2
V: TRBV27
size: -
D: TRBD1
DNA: TGTGCCAGCAGCTTTAGACGGGACAGGGATTATGGCTACACCTTC
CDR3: CASSFRRDRDYGYTF

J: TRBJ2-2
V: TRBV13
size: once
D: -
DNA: TGTGCCAGCAGCTTCGGGACTCCGAACACCGGGGAGCTGTTTTTT
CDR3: CASSFGTPNTGELFF

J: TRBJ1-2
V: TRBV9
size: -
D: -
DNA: TGTGCCAGCAGCGCCGCGAACCCGGTAGACTATGGCTACACCTTC
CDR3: CASSAANPVDYGYTF

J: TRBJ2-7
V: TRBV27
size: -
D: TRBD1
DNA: TGTGCCAGCAGTTTGGGACAGGGAGTATTCGAGCAGTACTTC
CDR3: CASSLGQGVFEQYF

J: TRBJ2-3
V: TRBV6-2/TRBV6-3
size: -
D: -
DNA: TGTGCCAGCAGTTACGGATATAAGGCCGCCGGGGGGCAGTATTTT
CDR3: CASSYGYKAAGGQYF

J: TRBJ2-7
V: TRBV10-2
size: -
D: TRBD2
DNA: TGCGCCAGCAGTAGCGGGGGCCGAGCCTACGAGCAGTACTTC
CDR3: CASSSGGRAYEQYF

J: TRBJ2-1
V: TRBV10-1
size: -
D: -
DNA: TGCGCCAGCAGTGAGTATAACAACAATGAGCAGTTCTTC
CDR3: CASSEYNNNEQFF